This T cell receptor beta chain emerged from a study of tumor-infiltrating lymphocytes in primary liver carcinoma. Germline V gives CDR1 LGHNA, CDR2 YSLEER. This CDR3 has 15 residues. V was clipped by 0 bases and J by 7 bases, with 16 bases between them. Production of TCR beta cDNA used about 500 ng total RNA together with a constant-region primer. Slightly modified ARM-PCR with three nested multiplex PCR rounds yielded TCR beta libraries. For 10 cycles apiece, the opening two PCR rounds ran with TRBV1-TRBV30 forward primers and a C-beta reverse primer. MiXCR, applied by TCRdb to the multiplex PCR reads, yields one record per CDR3 protein. In the table there are roughly 30,000 distinct CDR3 sequences, about 71% of which are singletons. Unsorted bulk tissue of about 20-32 mg yielded co-extracted RNA and DNA.

This receptor was taken from a woman aged 25 to 39 with primary liver carcinoma and hepatitis B virus infection. Sequencing input: liver tumor tissue from sampling region 3. Subset indicated: tumor region T3, left-lateral pole. The V call is TRBV4-3, the J call TRBJ2-7; no clear D. The CDR3 region is CASSQDRCTGREQYF. The DNA of the CDR3 is TGCGCCAGCAGCCAAGATCGGTGTACTGGGCGGGAGCAGTACTTC.